Sequencing of this T cell receptor beta chain was carried out in a study of T cells in Graves' hyperthyroidism and ophthalmopathy. The study, taken as a whole, reports: Ophthalmopathy was separated from stable hyperthyroidism by a 13 V-J model.

Germline-derived CDR1 and CDR2 are DFQATT and SNEGSKA (reference sequence). The CDR3 runs 14 residues. Trimming pared 0 bases from V and 3 bases from J, leaving 12 bases between. TCR beta CDR3 sequences were amplified from RNA transcripts. Primed by the HTBI set, a first-round RT-PCR was run on the TCR CDR3. Each CDR3 protein gets one entry after TCRdb re-called the multiplex PCR reads with MiXCR. Of about 350,000 distinct CDR3 sequences in the sample, approximately 19% were seen once. In this sample, this clonotype turned up many times. Its antigen is not identified. Sequencing was done on a sample of blood. This TCR derives from a woman under 30 with Graves' hyperthyroidism. The chain has TRBV20-1 and TRBJ2-7; no reliable D call. The CDR3 is CSARESPSYYEQYF. In DNA form, the CDR3 reads TGCAGTGCTAGAGAGAGCCCGAGCTACTACGAGCAGTACTTC.